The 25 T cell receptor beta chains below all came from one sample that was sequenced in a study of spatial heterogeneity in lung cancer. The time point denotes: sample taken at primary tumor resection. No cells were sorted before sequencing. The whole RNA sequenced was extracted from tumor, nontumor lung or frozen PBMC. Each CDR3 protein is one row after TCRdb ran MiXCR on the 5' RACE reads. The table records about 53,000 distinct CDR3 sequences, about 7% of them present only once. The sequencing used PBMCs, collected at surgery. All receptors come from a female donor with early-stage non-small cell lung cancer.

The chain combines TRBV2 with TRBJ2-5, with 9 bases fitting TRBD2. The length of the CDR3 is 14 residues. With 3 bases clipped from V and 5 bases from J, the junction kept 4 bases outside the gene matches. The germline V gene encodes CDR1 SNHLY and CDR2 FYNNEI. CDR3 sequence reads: CASSEPSGVETQYF. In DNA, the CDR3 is TGTGCCAGCAGTGAGCCTAGCGGGGTGGAGACCCAGTACTTC.

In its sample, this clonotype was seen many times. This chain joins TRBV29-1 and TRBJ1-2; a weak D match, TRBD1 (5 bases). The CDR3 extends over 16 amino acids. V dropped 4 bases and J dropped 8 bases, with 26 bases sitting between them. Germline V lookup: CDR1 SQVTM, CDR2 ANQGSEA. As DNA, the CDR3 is TGCAGCGTTGCTAGGTGGGACGGGACCGCCTTAGACGGCTACACCTTC. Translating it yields CSVARWDGTALDGYTF.

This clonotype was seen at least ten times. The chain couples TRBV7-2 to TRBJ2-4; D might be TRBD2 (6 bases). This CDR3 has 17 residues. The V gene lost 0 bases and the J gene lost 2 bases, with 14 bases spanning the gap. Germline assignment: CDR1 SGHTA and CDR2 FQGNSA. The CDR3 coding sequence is TGTGCCAGCAGCTTAGCGACTGTACTAGCTCCCAAAAACATTCAGTACTTC. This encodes CASSLATVLAPKNIQYF.

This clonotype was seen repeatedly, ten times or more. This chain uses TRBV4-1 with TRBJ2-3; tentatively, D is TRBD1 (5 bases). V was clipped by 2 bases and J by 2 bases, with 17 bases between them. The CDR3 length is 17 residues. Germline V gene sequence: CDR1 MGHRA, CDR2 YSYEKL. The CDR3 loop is CASSQSFLGPYTDTQYF. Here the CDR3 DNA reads TGCGCCAGCAGCCAATCATTTTTGGGGCCGTACACAGATACGCAGTATTTT.

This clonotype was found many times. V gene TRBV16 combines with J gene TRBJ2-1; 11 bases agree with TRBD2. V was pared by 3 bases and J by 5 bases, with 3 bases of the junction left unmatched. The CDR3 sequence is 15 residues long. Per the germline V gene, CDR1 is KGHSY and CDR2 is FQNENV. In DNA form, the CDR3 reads TGTGCCAGCAGCCACCCTAGCGGGGGGCACAATGAGCAGTTCTTC. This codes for CASSHPSGGHNEQFF.

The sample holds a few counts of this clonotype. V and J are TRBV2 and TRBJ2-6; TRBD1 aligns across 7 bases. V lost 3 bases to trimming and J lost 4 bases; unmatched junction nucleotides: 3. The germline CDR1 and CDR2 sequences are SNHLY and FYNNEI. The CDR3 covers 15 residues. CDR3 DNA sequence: TGTGCCAGCAGTGAGACAGGGTCCGGGGCCAACGTCCTGACTTTC. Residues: CASSETGSGANVLTF.

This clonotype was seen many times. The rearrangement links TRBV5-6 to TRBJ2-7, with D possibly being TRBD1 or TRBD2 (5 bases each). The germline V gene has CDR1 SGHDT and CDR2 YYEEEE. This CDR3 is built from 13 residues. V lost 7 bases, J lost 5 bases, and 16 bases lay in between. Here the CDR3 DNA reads TGTGCCAGCGGCCCCGCAGGGAGCGACGAGCAGTACTTC. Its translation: CASGPAGSDEQYF.

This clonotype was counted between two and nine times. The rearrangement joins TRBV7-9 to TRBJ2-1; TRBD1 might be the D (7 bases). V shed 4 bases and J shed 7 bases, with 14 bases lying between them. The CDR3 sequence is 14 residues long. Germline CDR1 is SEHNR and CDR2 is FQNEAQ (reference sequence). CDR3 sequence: CASSSETGRNEQFF. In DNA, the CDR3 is TGTGCCAGCAGCTCCGAGACAGGGAGGAATGAGCAGTTCTTC.

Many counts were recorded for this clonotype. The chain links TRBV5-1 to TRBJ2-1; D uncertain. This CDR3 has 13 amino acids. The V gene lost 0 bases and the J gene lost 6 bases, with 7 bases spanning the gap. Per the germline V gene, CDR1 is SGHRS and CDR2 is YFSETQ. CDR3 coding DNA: TGCGCCAGCAGCTTGGAATACAGCAATGAGCAGTTCTTC. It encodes CASSLEYSNEQFF.

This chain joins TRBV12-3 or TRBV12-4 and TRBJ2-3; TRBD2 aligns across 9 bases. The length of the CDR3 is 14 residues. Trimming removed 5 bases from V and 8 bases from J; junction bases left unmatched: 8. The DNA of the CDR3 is TGTGCCAGCAGTGGGACTAGCAATGTAGGTACGCAGTATTTT. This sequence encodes CASSGTSNVGTQYF.

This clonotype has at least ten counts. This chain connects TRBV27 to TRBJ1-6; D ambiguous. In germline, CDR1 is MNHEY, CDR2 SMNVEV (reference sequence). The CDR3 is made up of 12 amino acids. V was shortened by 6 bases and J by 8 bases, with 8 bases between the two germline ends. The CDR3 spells CASSQRDSPLHF. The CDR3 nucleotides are TGTGCCAGCAGCCAAAGAGATTCACCCCTCCACTTT.

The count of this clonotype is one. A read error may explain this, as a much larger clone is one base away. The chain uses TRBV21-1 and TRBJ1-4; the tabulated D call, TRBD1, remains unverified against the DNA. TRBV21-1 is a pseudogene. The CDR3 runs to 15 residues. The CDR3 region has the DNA TGTGTCAGCAGTCCTACAGGGCGGCGTAATGAAAAACTGTTTTTT. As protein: CVSSPTGRRNEKLFF.

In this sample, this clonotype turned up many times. CDR3 nucleotides: TGCGCCAGCAGCCCACTCCGGGTCACTGAAGCTTTCTTT. Translating it yields CASSPLRVTEAFF. This chain joins TRBV4-1 and TRBJ1-1; the D is unclear. This CDR3 contains 13 residues. V lost 4 bases and J 4 bases, leaving 10 bases between the germline ends. Germline CDR1 is MGHRA and CDR2 is YSYEKL.

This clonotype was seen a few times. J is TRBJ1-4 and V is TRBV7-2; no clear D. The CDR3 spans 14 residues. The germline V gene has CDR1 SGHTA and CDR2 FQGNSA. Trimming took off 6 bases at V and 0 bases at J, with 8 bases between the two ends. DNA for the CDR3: TGTGCCAGCAGTCCACACCCAACTAATGAAAAACTGTTTTTT. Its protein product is CASSPHPTNEKLFF.

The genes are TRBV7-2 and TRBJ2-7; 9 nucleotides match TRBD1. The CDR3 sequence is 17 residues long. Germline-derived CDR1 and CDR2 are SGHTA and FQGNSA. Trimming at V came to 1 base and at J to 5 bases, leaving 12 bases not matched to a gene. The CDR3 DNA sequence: TGTGCCAGCAGCTTAGAATTATCGGACAGGGGTATCGACGAGCAGTACTTC. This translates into CASSLELSDRGIDEQYF.

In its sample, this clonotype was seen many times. In nucleotides, the CDR3 is TGCAGTGCTTGGACGGCGGATACGCAGTATTTT. Its protein product is CSAWTADTQYF. The V gene is TRBV20-1, the J gene TRBJ2-3, with unresolved D. Trimming took off 5 bases at V and 6 bases at J, with 9 bases between the two ends. Per germline, CDR1 DFQATT and CDR2 SNEGSKA (reference sequence). There are 11 residues in the CDR3.

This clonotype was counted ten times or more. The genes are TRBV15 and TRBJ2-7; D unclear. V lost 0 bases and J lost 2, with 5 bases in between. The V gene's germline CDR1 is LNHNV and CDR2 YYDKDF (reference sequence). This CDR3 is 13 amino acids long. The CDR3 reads CATSRDRTYEQYF. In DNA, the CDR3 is TGTGCCACCAGCAGAGATAGGACCTACGAGCAGTACTTC.

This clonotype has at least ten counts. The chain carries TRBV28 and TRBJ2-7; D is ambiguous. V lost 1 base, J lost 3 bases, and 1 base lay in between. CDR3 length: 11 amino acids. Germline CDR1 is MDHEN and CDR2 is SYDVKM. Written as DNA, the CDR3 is TGTGCCAGCAGTTTATTCTACGAGCAGTACTTC. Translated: CASSLFYEQYF. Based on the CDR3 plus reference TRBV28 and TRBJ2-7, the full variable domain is DVKVTQSSRYLVKRTGEKVFLECVQDMDHENMFWYRQDPGLGLRLIYFSYDVKMKEKGDIPEGYSVSREKKERFSLILESASTNQTSMYLCASSLFYEQYFGPGTRLTVT.

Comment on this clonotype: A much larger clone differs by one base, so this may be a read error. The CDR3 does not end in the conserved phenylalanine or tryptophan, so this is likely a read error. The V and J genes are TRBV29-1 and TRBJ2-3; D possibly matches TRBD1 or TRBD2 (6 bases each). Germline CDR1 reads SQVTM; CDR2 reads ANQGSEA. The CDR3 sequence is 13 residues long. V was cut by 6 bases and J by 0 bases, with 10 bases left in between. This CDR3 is CSVTGTSTDTQYL. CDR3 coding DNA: TGCAGCGTCACAGGGACTAGCACAGATACGCAGTATTTA.

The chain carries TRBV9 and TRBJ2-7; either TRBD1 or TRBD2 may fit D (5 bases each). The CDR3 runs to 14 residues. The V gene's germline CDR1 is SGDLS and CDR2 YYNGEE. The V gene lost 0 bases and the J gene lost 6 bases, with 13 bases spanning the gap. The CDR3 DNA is TGTGCCAGCAGCGTAGACCCCGGGGCGAGCGAGCAGTACTTC. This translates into CASSVDPGASEQYF.

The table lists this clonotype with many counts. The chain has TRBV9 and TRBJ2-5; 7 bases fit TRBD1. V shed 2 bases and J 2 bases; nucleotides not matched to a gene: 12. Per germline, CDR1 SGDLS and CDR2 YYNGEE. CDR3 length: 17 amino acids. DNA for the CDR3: TGTGCCAGCAGCGTTCTCCCATCTTCAGGGGGACAAGAGACCCAGTACTTC. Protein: CASSVLPSSGGQETQYF.

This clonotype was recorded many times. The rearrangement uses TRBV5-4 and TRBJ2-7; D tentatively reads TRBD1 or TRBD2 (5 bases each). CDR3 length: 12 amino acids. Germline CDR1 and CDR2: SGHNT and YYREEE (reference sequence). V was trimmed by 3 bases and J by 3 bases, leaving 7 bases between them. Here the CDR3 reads CASSWDGYEQYF. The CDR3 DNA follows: TGTGCCAGCAGCTGGGACGGCTACGAGCAGTACTTC.

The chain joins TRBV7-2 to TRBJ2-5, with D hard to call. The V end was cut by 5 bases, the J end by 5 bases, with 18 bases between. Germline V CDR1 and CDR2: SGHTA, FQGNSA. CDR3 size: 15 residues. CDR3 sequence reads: CASSLSLWDRETQYF. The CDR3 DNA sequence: TGTGCCAGCAGCCTATCCTTGTGGGATCGGGAGACCCAGTACTTC.

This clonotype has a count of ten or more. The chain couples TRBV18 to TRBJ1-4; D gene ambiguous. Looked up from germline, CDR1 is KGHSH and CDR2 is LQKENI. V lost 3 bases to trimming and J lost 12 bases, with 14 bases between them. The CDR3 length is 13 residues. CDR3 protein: CASSPLGGSELFF. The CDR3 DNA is TGTGCCAGCTCACCCCTCGGCGGGAGCGAACTGTTTTTT.

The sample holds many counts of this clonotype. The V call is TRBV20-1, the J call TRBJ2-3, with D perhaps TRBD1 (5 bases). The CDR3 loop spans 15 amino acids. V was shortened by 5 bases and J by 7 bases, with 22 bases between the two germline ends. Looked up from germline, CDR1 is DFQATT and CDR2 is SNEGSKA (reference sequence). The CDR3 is CSASEGANTRNTQYF. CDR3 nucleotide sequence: TGCAGTGCTTCAGAAGGGGCGAACACACGAAATACGCAGTATTTT.